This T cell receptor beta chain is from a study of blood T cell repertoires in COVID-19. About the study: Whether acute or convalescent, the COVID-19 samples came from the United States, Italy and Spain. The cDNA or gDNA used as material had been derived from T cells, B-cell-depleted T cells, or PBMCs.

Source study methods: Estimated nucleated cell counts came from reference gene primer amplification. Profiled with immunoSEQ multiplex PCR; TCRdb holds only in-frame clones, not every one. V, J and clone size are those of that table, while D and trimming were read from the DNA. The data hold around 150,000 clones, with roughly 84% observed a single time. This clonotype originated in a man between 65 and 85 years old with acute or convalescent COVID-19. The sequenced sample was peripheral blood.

CDR3 coding DNA: TGTGCCAGCAGCTCGGGACTAGCGGGGGGGCCCGGGGAGCAGTTCTTC. It encodes CASSSGLAGGPGEQFF. This chain links TRBV7-9 with TRBJ2-1, with TRBD2 matching 16 bases. The J segment lost 10 bases and the V segment lost 4 bases, leaving 7 bases of the junction unmatched. The V gene's germline CDR1 is SEHNR and CDR2 FQNEAQ (reference sequence). The length of the CDR3 is 16 residues.